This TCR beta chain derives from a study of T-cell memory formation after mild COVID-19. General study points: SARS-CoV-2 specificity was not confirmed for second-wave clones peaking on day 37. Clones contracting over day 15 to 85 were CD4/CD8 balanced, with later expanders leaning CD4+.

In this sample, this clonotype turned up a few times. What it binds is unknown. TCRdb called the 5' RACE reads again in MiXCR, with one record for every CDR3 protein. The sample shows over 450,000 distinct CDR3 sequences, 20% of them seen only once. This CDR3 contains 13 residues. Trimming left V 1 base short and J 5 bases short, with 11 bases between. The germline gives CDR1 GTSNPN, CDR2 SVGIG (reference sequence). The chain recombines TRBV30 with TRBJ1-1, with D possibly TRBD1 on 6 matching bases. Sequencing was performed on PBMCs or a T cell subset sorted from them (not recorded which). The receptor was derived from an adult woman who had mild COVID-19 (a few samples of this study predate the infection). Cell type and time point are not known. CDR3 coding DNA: TGTGCCTGGAGTGGAACAGGGACAACTGAAGCTTTCTTT. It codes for CAWSGTGTTEAFF. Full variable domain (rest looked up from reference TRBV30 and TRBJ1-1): SQTIHQWPATLVQPVGSPLSLECTVEGTSNPNLYWYRQAAGRGLQLLFYSVGIGQISSEVPQNLSASRPQDRQFILSSKKLLLSDSGFYLCAWSGTGTTEAFFGQGTRLTVV.